This T cell receptor (beta chain) stems from a study of T cells in Graves' hyperthyroidism and ophthalmopathy (dated by TCRdb to between 2017 and 2020). Regarding the complete study: Peripheral blood was sampled at the time of initial diagnosis, prior to any treatment. To identify TCR V-J signatures that set the groups apart, the researchers used a discovery cohort of 100 patients, made up of under 45 with Graves' ophthalmopathy and 55 to 65 with stable Graves' hyperthyroidism. Whether ophthalmopathy could be predicted prospectively was tested in an independent validation cohort made up of about 18 hyperthyroidism patients plus 17 patients who later progressed to ophthalmopathy. The 90 to 100 discovery patients were randomly divided into training and test sets at a 7:3 ratio. In addition, the study compared T-cell repertoires in thyroid tissue and in blood from about six Graves' hyperthyroidism patients. Once sampling was done, hyperthyroidism patients were given methimazole at a starting dose of 30 mg daily, whereas ophthalmopathy patients were given high-dose intravenous methylprednisolone. The paper describes TCR Vbeta CDR3 sequencing of more than 120 peripheral blood samples, made up of 43 ophthalmopathy patients, some 76 hyperthyroidism patients and 17 progressor patients.

As concerns this clonotype: Its specific antigen is unknown. Base qualities are not recorded, but no much larger clone differs from it by a single base.

The CDR3 runs 15 amino acids, cysteine and phenylalanine included. Only CDR3 DNA remains: 45 bases, in frame from the first base. The V end gives up 5 bases and the J end 2 bases, leaving 6 bases in the junction not matched to a gene. Looking up the germline V gene (reference sequence) yields CDR1 LNHDA and CDR2 SQIVND. Points the paper makes about the study in general: In cross-validation, a model built on a 13 V-J signature told ophthalmopathy apart from stable hyperthyroidism with 85% to 90% sensitivity and around 84% specificity, and in testing the same model reached 80%/75%. In validation, progression to ophthalmopathy was predicted by the model with nearly 71% sensitivity and just over 72% specificity, a median of roughly 6.4 months before onset. Sample size was not statistically predetermined, and blinding of investigators to group allocation was not performed. Most expanded thyroid clonotypes (frequency above 0.001) were also detected in blood, suggesting blood repertoires may reflect thyroid immune responses.

Amplification of TCR beta CDR3 regions was carried out from RNA transcripts. The TCR CDR3 was subjected to a first round of RT-PCR using the HTBI primer set and the Qiagen OneStep RT-PCR kit. Libraries were constructed in a second round of multiplex PCR, after which size selection and purification were performed. Libraries were sequenced paired-end with 100 bp reads on an Illumina HiSeq2000. Under the source paper's analysis protocol: SOAPnuke was used to process the raw data, removing reads that contained adapters or uncalled bases, had a mean Phred below 15, or lacked an exact match to the constant primer or identifier. High-quality paired reads were merged using COPE v1.2.5, and each unique nucleotide sequence was defined as a clonotype. MiTCR v1.1 was used to align clonotypes to the IMGT TRBV, TRBD and TRBJ reference segments. Only V-J combinations with frequency above 0.0001, covering about 99% of repertoires, were analysed. A TCS score was defined as the ratio between F50 (clonal expansion) and ExV (chaos), using BLOSUM62-based TCRdist between CDR3 peptides within each V-J. Welch's t-statistics and random forest reduced some 510 V-J features to around 14, which were used in a naive Bayes classifier (R e1071). The public reads were quality trimmed at Q25 with fastp and then assembled into clones with MiXCR by TCRdb, keeping productive beta chains. All rows with the same CDR3 protein become a single entry with the most common DNA and genes. V and J calls and clone size were set by TCRdb, not the authors. This sample holds some 180,000 distinct CDR3 sequences; around 17% were observed only once. The ten largest clonotypes hold about half of the sample.

Graves' hyperthyroidism was defined as stable when no progression to ophthalmopathy occurred over 18 months of follow-up. The hyperthyroidism patients were between 18 and 65 years old and newly diagnosed, with a disease duration of less than 2 months. The study excluded patients with uncontrolled infections, other autoimmune diseases, pregnancy or lactation. Diagnoses were based on clinical symptoms, serum thyroxine and TRAb, thyroid ultrasound and orbital computed tomography. Ficoll-Paque density gradient centrifugation was used to isolate PBMCs from approximately 11 ml of fresh peripheral blood. Total RNA was extracted using Trizol reagent, and RNA quality was assessed on an Agilent 2100 Bioanalyzer.

The chain is made from TRBV19 and TRBJ2-7; 10 nucleotides in the junction match TRBD2. Sequencing used blood. This sequence originates from a woman aged 50 to 60 with Graves' hyperthyroidism. The CDR3 protein is CASSGLAASPYEQYF. In nucleotide form, the sequence is TGTGCCAGTAGTGGACTAGCGGCAAGCCCCTACGAGCAGTACTTC.